The clone carrying this TCR beta chain was recorded a few times. The antigen is unknown. These data belong to a study of beta chain features in type 1 diabetes. Background on the study: Summed over all samples, the examined sorted cells came to 85 million to 130 million. Findings and caveats of the study: The study found moderately but significantly shorter TCRB CDR3s in all four CD4+ subsets of Type 1 diabetes patients. Equally in patients and controls, shorter templates might have been favored by PCR. An over-representation of cells with high TCR expression could result from cDNA sequencing.

Trimming took off 4 bases at V and 8 bases at J, with 11 bases between the two ends. Per the germline V gene, CDR1 is MNHNY and CDR2 is SVGAGI (reference sequence). CDR3 length: 12 residues. Reverse transcribing all isolated RNA meant expressed TCRB transcripts were sequenced. TCRdb's table, derived via immunoSEQ multiplex PCR, lists solely in-frame clones and lacks some. The table lists approximately 250,000 clones, approximately 10% of them singletons. The material sequenced was naive CD4+ T cells from blood. The rearrangement uses TRBV6-6 and TRBJ1-1, with unresolved D. The clonotype was recovered from a man aged 30 to 45 with type 1 diabetes. The CDR3 sequence: CASSSLSGEAFF. CDR3 nucleotides: TGTGCCAGCAGTTCTTTGTCCGGGGAAGCTTTCTTT.